This T cell receptor (beta chain) emerged from a study of shared clonotypes between healthy human individuals. The study's findings and limits: Limited genetic and exposure-history diversity came from having few donors.

Note on this clone: Antigen unknown.

This CDR3 comprises 11 residues. Germline V gene lookup returns CDR1 SGDLS and CDR2 YYNGEE. The V gene lost 4 bases and the J gene lost 9 bases, with 8 bases spanning the gap. Assay used: immunoSEQ multiplex PCR; TCRdb lists only in-frame clones, some missing. The table shows hundreds of thousands of clones, with roughly 79% occurring only once. This TCR was sampled from a woman aged 40-49 years in good health. Some clones in this sample may be carry-over from other donors' samples. The chain employs TRBV9 and TRBJ2-1; D gene unclear. Sequencing was done on a sample of PBMCs. CDR3 sequence: CASSYVGEQFF. Here the CDR3 DNA reads TGTGCCAGCAGCTACGTGGGTGAGCAGTTCTTC. Based on the CDR3 plus reference TRBV9 and TRBJ2-1, the full variable domain is DSGVTQTPKHLITATGQRVTLRCSPRSGDLSVYWYQQSLDQGLQFLIQYYNGEERAKGNILERFSAQQFPDLHSELNLSSLELGDSALYFCASSYVGEQFFGPGTRLTVL.